This T cell receptor (beta chain) was observed in a study of blood T cell repertoires in COVID-19. Clones were read by immunoSEQ multiplex PCR, and TCRdb kept only the in-frame ones, dropping some. The sample holds fewer than 85,000 clones; 87% are singletons and the top ten take around 7.9%. Per germline, CDR1 MDHEN and CDR2 SYDVKM. This CDR3 has 12 residues. Trimming took off 8 bases at V and 7 bases at J, with 12 bases between the two ends. Sequencing input: peripheral blood. The chain recombines TRBV28 with TRBJ1-5; D perhaps matches TRBD1 (5 bases). This sequence originates from a man in his forties or fifties with active COVID-19. The CDR3 DNA reads as TGTGCCAGCCTTTCAGGGCCCCAGCCCCAGCATTTT. Protein: CASLSGPQPQHF.